The 18 T cell receptor beta chains reported below all come from one sample, sequenced in a study of identical twins. TCRdb redid the calling of the 5' RACE reads with MiXCR, one entry per CDR3 protein. The sample yields 200,000 to 250,000 distinct CDR3 sequences, approximately 7% seen once. The same sample was also studied in work on yellow fever vaccine responses in identical twins.

Sequencing was done on a sample of memory (CD45RO+) T cells sorted from blood. The receptors shown here come from a woman between 18 and 29 years old in good health.

This clonotype was seen repeatedly, ten times or more. The chain joins TRBV20-1 to TRBJ1-3; D gene unclear. V lost 5 bases and J 2 bases, leaving 10 bases between the germline ends. This CDR3 has 13 residues. Germline V CDR1 and CDR2: DFQATT, SNEGSKA (reference sequence). This chain's CDR3 is CSAPVDPGNTIYF. The CDR3 DNA reads TGCAGTGCTCCAGTCGATCCTGGAAACACCATATATTTT.

This clonotype was recorded many times. This chain joins TRBV5-1 and TRBJ2-3; D possibly matches TRBD1 or TRBD2 (5 bases each). The CDR3 consists of 14 residues. Deletions cut 3 bases from V and 0 bases from J, with 8 bases between. The germline V gene has CDR1 SGHRS and CDR2 YFSETQ. In nucleotides, the CDR3 is TGCGCCAGCAGCTGGGGGTATAGCACAGATACGCAGTATTTT. Translation gives CASSWGYSTDTQYF.

This chain joins TRBV28 and TRBJ2-3, with D unclear. The CDR3 covers 14 residues. V was pared by 5 bases and J by 2 bases, with 11 bases between. Germline loops: CDR1 MDHEN, CDR2 SYDVKM. As DNA, the CDR3 is TGTGCCAGCAGTCCCCTTATCCTCACAGATACGCAGTATTTT. As protein: CASSPLILTDTQYF.

A few counts support this clonotype. The rearrangement uses TRBV7-2 and TRBJ2-2, with 7 bases that match TRBD2. Germline lookup yields CDR1 SGHTA and CDR2 FQGNSA. V trimming: 3 bases; J trimming: 7 bases; junction bases outside the gene matches: 5. The CDR3 runs to 14 residues. The CDR3 bases are TGTGCCAGCAGCTTTGGGACTACTGTCGGGGAGCTGTTTTTT. Translation: CASSFGTTVGELFF.

Only a few counts were recorded for this clonotype. The chain combines TRBV12-3 or TRBV12-4 with TRBJ1-2, with D perhaps matching TRBD1 (5 bases). The CDR3 has 13 amino acids. Trimming took off 4 bases at V and 8 bases at J, with 14 bases between the two ends. The CDR3 is CASSSGPVVGYTF. In DNA form, the CDR3 reads TGTGCCAGCAGTTCGGGACCGGTAGTAGGCTACACCTTC.

This clonotype came up many times. The V call is TRBV10-3, the J call TRBJ2-7; no definite D call. Trimming pared 11 bases from V and 3 bases from J, leaving 11 bases between. In germline, CDR1 is ENHRY, CDR2 SYGVKD. The length of the CDR3 is 11 residues. CDR3: CAVQLNYEQYF. In DNA form, the CDR3 reads TGTGCCGTCCAACTAAACTACGAGCAGTACTTC.

The chain has TRBV28 and TRBJ2-7; possibly TRBD2 for D (7 bases). Trimming took off 8 bases at V and 4 bases at J, with 21 bases between the two ends. Germline values: CDR1 MDHEN, CDR2 SYDVKM. The CDR3 totals 15 residues. CDR3 sequence reads: CASLPGGQRGYEQYF. CDR3 nucleotide sequence: TGTGCCAGCCTCCCCGGGGGGCAGCGAGGATACGAGCAGTACTTC.

This clonotype was counted ten times or more. This chain links TRBV4-2 with TRBJ2-2; the D is unclear. CDR1 is LGHNA and CDR2 is YNFKEQ in the germline V gene. Trimming removed 0 bases at V and 3 bases at J, with 11 bases between. CDR3 size: 16 residues. The CDR3 DNA sequence: TGTGCCAGCAGCCAAGATATGGCAAGTCACACCGGGGAGCTGTTTTTT. Protein product: CASSQDMASHTGELFF.

The chain carries TRBV5-1 and TRBJ2-7, with D possibly matching TRBD1 (6 bases). CDR1 and CDR2 from the germline V gene are SGHRS and YFSETQ. The CDR3 runs to 14 residues. The ends were cut back, 0 bases at V and 5 bases at J, with 12 bases in the middle. CDR3 amino acids: CASSLAGQGHEQYF. CDR3 bases: TGCGCCAGCAGCTTGGCCGGGCAGGGGCACGAGCAGTACTTC. Full variable domain (missing parts from reference TRBV5-1 and TRBJ2-7): KAGVTQTPRYLIKTRGQQVTLSCSPISGHRSVSWYQQTPGQGLQFLFEYFSETQRNKGNFPGRFSGRQFSNSRSEMNVSTLELGDSALYLCASSLAGQGHEQYFGPGTRLTVT.

The table lists this clonotype with a few counts. The rearrangement links TRBV27 to TRBJ2-1, with D tentatively TRBD2 (5 bases). V gave up 2 bases and J gave up 7 bases, with 21 bases separating them. This CDR3 region has 17 residues. Germline CDR1 is MNHEY and CDR2 is SMNVEV (reference sequence). DNA of the CDR3: TGTGCCAGCAGTTTAAGGTGGGCAGGTCAATCGGGAAATGAGCAGTTCTTC. Amino acid sequence: CASSLRWAGQSGNEQFF.

The chain has TRBV28 and TRBJ2-7; maybe TRBD1 (5 bases). CDR3 length: 15 amino acids. Trimming took 6 bases from V and 4 from J, leaving 19 bases between them. Germline V gives CDR1 MDHEN, CDR2 SYDVKM. As DNA, the CDR3 is TGTGCCAGCAGCCCTTCAGGTCCGACAGCTTACGAGCAGTACTTC. Amino acids: CASSPSGPTAYEQYF.

V gene TRBV20-1 combines with J gene TRBJ1-1; perhaps TRBD1 as D (5 bases). This CDR3 has 12 residues. Germline loops: CDR1 DFQATT, CDR2 SNEGSKA (reference sequence). V lost 3 bases, J lost 8 bases, and 13 bases lay in between. The CDR3 nucleotides are TGCAGTGCTAGGCTAGGGGTTTCGGAAGCTTTCTTT. Amino acids: CSARLGVSEAFF.

This chain uses TRBV7-9 with TRBJ1-5; D is unresolved. The CDR3 covers 15 residues. V was shortened by 5 bases and J by 3 bases, with 14 bases between the two germline ends. The germline V gene has CDR1 SEHNR and CDR2 FQNEAQ (reference sequence). The CDR3 region has the DNA TGTGCCAGCAGCCTCGCCGGCGGGGTCAATCAGCCCCAGCATTTT. Translated, it gives CASSLAGGVNQPQHF.

J is TRBJ2-2 and V is TRBV27; 14 positions match TRBD2. The CDR3 length is 22 residues. The junction had 16 bases not matched to a gene; V was cut back by 4 bases and J by 0 bases. Germline CDR1 is MNHEY and CDR2 is SMNVEV (reference sequence). The CDR3 nucleotides are TGTGCCAGCAGTTCGCATATGTACCCTGGACTAGCGGGAGGCACGAACACCGGGGAGCTGTTTTTT. It specifies CASSSHMYPGLAGGTNTGELFF.

This clonotype occurred many times. The gene calls are TRBV12-3 or TRBV12-4 and TRBJ2-1; D is possibly TRBD1 (6 bases). V lost 8 bases, J lost 7 bases, and 18 bases lay in between. This CDR3 is 14 amino acids long. The CDR3 region has the DNA TGTGCCAGCGGCTTCCGGACAGAGAGGAATGAGCAGTTCTTC. It encodes CASGFRTERNEQFF.

This clonotype was seen a handful of times. The rearrangement links TRBV7-3 to TRBJ2-3, with D perhaps matching TRBD2 (5 bases). V was trimmed by 10 bases and J by 0 bases, leaving 14 bases between them. CDR1 is SGHTA and CDR2 is FQGTGA in the germline V gene. This CDR3 is 14 amino acids long. The CDR3 DNA follows: TGTGCCACCGCTATGGGAGCGAGCACAGATACGCAGTATTTT. Protein product: CATAMGASTDTQYF.

The CDR3 sequence is CSARESGRDKNIQYF. CDR3 in DNA: TGCAGTGCTAGAGAGAGCGGGAGGGATAAAAACATTCAGTACTTC. This sequence joins TRBV20-1 and TRBJ2-4, with 10 bases identical to TRBD2. The CDR3 has 15 residues. Unmatched junction bases numbered 3, after V lost 0 bases and J lost 4 bases. Germline CDR1 reads DFQATT; CDR2 reads SNEGSKA (reference sequence).

On this clonotype itself: Given a much more abundant clone one base away, this may be a read error. This chain uses TRBV12-3 or TRBV12-4 with TRBJ1-5, with D maybe TRBD1 (5 bases). This CDR3 region has 14 residues. CDR3 nucleotide sequence: TGTGTCAGCAGTCGGGCGGGGACCAATCAGCCCCAGCATTTT. It specifies CVSSRAGTNQPQHF.